This T cell receptor beta chain was obtained from a study of blood T cell repertoires in COVID-19. The wider study: Spain, Italy and the United States supplied samples that represented acute and convalescent COVID-19. Nucleic acid was either cDNA or gDNA, and it came from T cells, B-cell-depleted T cells, or PBMCs.

In the original analysis: Amplifying reference gene primers gave estimates of nucleated cell counts. Generated by immunoSEQ multiplex PCR, the TCRdb table keeps only in-frame clones and is missing some. V and J calls and clone size come straight from that table; D and trimming were deduced from the DNA. The sample lists more than 20,000 clones; 89% were seen once. The ends lost 7 bases at V and 4 bases at J; junction bases unmatched: 11. Germline V gene sequence: CDR1 KGHDR, CDR2 SFDVKD. This CDR3 region has 15 residues. The clonotype comes from a human donor with active COVID-19. The donor label of this sample is uncertain. The chain uses TRBV24-1 and TRBJ1-2; 7 nucleotides agree with TRBD1. What was sequenced was peripheral blood. The CDR3 reads CATSSLGQRLYGYTF. The DNA of the CDR3 is TGTGCCACCAGCTCCCTGGGACAGAGACTCTATGGCTACACCTTC.